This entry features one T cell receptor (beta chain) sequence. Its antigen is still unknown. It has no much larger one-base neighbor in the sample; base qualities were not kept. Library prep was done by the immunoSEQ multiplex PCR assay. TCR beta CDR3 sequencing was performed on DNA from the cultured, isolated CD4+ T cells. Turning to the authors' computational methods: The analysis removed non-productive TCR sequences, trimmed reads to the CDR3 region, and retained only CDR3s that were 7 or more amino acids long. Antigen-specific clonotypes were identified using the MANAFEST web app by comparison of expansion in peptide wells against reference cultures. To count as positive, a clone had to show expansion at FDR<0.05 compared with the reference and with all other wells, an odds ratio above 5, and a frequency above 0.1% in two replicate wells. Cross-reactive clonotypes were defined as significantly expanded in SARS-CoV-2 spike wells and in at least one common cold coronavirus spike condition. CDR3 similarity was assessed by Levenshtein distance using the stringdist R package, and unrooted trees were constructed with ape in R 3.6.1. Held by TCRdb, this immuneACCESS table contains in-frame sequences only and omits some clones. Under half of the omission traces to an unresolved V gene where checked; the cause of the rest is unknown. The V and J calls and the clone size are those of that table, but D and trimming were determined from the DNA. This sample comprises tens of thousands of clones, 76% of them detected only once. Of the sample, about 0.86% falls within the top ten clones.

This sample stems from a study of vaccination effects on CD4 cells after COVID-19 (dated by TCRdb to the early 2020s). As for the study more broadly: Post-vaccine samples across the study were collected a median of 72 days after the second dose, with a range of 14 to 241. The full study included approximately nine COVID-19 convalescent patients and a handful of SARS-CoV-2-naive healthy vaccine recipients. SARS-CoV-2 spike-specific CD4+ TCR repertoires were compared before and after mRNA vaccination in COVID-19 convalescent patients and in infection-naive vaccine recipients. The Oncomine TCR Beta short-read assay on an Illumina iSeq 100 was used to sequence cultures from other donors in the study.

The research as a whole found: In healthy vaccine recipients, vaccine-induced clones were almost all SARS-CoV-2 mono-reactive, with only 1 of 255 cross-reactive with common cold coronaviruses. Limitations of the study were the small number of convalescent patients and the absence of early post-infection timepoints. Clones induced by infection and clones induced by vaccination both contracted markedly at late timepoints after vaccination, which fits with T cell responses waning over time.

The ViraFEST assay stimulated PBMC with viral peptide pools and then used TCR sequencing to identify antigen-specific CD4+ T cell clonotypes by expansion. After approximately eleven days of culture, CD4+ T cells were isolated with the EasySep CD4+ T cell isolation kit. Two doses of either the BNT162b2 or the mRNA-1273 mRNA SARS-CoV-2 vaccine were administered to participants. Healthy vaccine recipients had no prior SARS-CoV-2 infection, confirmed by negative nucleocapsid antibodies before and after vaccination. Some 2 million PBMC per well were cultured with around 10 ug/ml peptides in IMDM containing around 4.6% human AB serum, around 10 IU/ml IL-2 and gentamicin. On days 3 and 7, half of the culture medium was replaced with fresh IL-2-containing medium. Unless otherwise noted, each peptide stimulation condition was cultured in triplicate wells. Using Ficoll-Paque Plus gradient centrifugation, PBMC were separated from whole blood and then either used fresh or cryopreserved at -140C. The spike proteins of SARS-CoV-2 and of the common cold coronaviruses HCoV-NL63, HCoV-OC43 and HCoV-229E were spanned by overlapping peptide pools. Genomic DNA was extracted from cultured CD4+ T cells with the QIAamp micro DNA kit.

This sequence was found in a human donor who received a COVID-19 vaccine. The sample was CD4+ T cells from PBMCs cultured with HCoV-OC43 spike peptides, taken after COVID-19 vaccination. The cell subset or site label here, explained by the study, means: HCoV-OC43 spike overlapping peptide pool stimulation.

Here is the DNA: TGTGCCAGCAGCCAAAAGGAGGGGGCCAACGTCCTGACTTTC. This gives the protein CASSQKEGANVLTF. The sequence joins TRBV3-1 (or the pseudogene TRBV3-2) to TRBJ2-6, with no D gene named confidently. V is cut by 2 bases and J by 4 bases, and the space between the germline ends is 6 bases. CDR1 and CDR2 (LGHDT, YNNKEL) derive from the germline V gene (reference sequence). Reading from cysteine to phenylalanine, the CDR3 counts 14 amino acids. Only the CDR3 DNA stays, 42 bases, in frame from base 1.